The text below deals with one TCR beta chain. The antigen this receptor binds is unknown. Qualities for individual bases were not recorded, and no much larger clone is one base off. At diagnosis, peripheral blood, uninvolved tumor-adjacent lung and tumor were collected and stored as a combination of fresh-frozen and FFPE material. For TCR repertoire profiling, the blood samples were analyzed as peripheral blood mononuclear cells. The immunoSEQ Assay was used to sequence TCR beta CDR3 regions from DNA. On the authors' methods: T cell density was computed as TCR beta template counts normalized to usable DNA estimated by amplifying housekeeping genes. The preseqR package was used to estimate richness by extrapolating to 400,000 templates for PBMC samples and to 120,000 templates for tissue samples. Clonality was defined by subtracting Pielou's evenness from one. Tissue-enriched TCRs were identified by differential abundance testing using productive amino-acid clonotypes, minimum total count 5 and alpha 0.1. The Jaccard Index and the Morisita Overlap Index were used to quantify repertoire overlap between compartments. GLIPH grouped TCR beta CDR3s together with public tetramer-defined viral CDR3s, and a viral motif had to include at least three viral sequences and show V-gene enrichment. Here the immuneACCESS table is served through TCRdb, limited to in-frame sequences with V and J called. Missing clones are a known gap in these copies; in checked studies unresolved V genes cover under half, and the rest lacks a known reason. V and J calls and clone size follow that table, whereas D and trimming were derived from the DNA. The sample yields tens of thousands of clones; more than 70% were counted once. 8% to 10% of the sample comes from the top ten.

This sample is drawn from a study of T cells in localized non-small cell lung cancer (dated by TCRdb to about 2020). As for the study more broadly: The study analyzed T cell repertoires of hundreds of early-stage NSCLC patients, comparing tumors and uninvolved tumor-adjacent lungs. All 250 or so NSCLC patients in the cohort were treatment-naive and had localized lung tumors that were resected. The mean age of the NSCLC patients was about 70 years, with 130 or so men and around 110 women.

Overall results and qualifications from the work: Because multi-region sequencing of the tumors was not done, intratumor heterogeneity could not be ruled out. Uninvolved tumor-adjacent lung showed the highest T cell clonality, higher than tumor, which suggests more focused antigenic responses in the uninvolved tumor-adjacent lung. A median of 57 of the top 100 tumor clones were detected in paired uninvolved adjacent lung, and 25 to 35 of these tumor clones were also found among the top 100 clones of the paired uninvolved adjacent lung. Because the study design was exploratory, TCR variables were selected using unadjusted p-values without false-discovery rate correction. Higher blood T cell density associated with longer overall survival, while higher adjacent-lung clonality associated with shorter survival.

Per the germline V gene, SQVTM is the CDR1 and ANQGSEA is the CDR2. A distance of 16 bases separates the germline ends of V and J, which lose 6 bases and 5 bases respectively. Its CDR3 holds 14 amino acids, cysteine through phenylalanine. Only CDR3 DNA remains: 42 bases, in frame from the first base. The chain is made from TRBV29-1 and TRBJ1-4; the D gene cannot be resolved reliably. The sequencing here drew on peripheral blood, taken before any cancer treatment. The receptor was derived from a female donor older than 55 with stage I lung adenocarcinoma. The CDR3 reads CSVQGRKSNEKLFF. Here is the DNA: TGCAGCGTCCAAGGACGGAAGAGCAATGAAAAACTGTTTTTT.